This TCR beta chain was identified in a study of human CD4 T cells and Enterobacteriaceae (TCRdb year 2020). Memory CD4+ T cells were FACS-sorted on a FACSAria III to over 95% purity as all CD4+ cells other than CD45RA+CCR7+CD95- naive cells. Blood from healthy donors was obtained from blood donation centers in Switzerland. Total CD4+ T cells and monocytes were enriched by positive selection with CD4 and CD14 magnetic microbeads. CD8+, CD14+, CD16+, CD56+, CD19+ and CD25-bright cells were excluded before sorting. In a couple of blood donors, total memory CD4+ T cells were sequenced directly ex vivo to assess in vivo expansion of bacteria-reactive clonotypes. Isolation of peripheral blood mononuclear cells from donor blood was performed with Ficoll-Paque Plus. The full study reports these points: Reactivity of ex vivo clonotypes was inferred only by matching nucleotide sequences to CFSE-low cultures from the same donors. In ex vivo samples, clonotypes with broad cross-reactivity seemed more expanded than specific clonotypes, as 11 of 19 and about three fifths of the roughly 30 fell within the top 5%.

Deep-level sequencing, with a detection sensitivity of one cell in 200,000, was applied to the ex vivo total memory CD4+ samples. The QIAamp DNA Micro Kit was used to extract genomic DNA from cell pellets, and spectrophotometry was used to check the DNA quantity and purity. Amplification of TCR Vbeta CDR3 regions was performed with the immunoSEQ multiplex PCR assay. The amplicons were sequenced on the Illumina HiSeq platform. The retrieved sequences were 87 nucleotides in length and included the CDR3 region. From the authors' description of their analysis: Each unique productive TCR Vbeta nucleotide sequence counted as a clonotype and was quantified by productive template frequency from ImmunoSEQ Analyzer V3.0. Expanded clonotypes were defined by a threshold at the top 5th percentile of each frequency-ranked repertoire. The R package fossil was used to compute repertoire overlap as Chao-Jaccard, and the R package MASS was used to visualize the overlap by nonmetric multidimensional scaling. TCRdb limited this immuneACCESS table to in-frame rearrangements with V and J called. A share of clones is missing; checked studies link under half to unresolved V genes, and the rest is unexplained. D and trimming were read from the DNA, whereas the V and J calls and clone size are those reported in that table. The sample table contains some 26,000 clones; only one count was recorded for approximately 81% of them. The ten largest clonotypes hold roughly 0.96% of the sample.

Comment on this clone: The clone's antigen remains unknown. There are no base qualities to consult, and no much larger clone falls within one base.

V has 8 bases trimmed and J has 6 bases trimmed; junction bases matching no gene number 7. Reading the germline V gene gives CDR1 SQVTM and CDR2 ANQGSEA. The CDR3 holds 12 amino acids from the cysteine to the phenylalanine. The retained sequence is limited to the CDR3, 36 bases, with the frame set at the first base. This receptor was taken from a human donor in good health. The sequenced sample consisted of memory CD4+ T cells from blood. Taken with the paper, the label for cell subset or site translates to: total memory CD4 T cells sorted directly ex vivo, unstimulated. The chain is encoded by TRBV29-1 joined to TRBJ1-1, with TRBD1 identical over 9 junction bases. CDR3 reads: CSTYRQGAEAFF. Here is the DNA: TGCAGCACTTATCGACAGGGGGCTGAAGCTTTCTTT.